Below, 32 T cell receptor beta chains from the same sample are listed, as sequenced in a study of cytomegalovirus exposure and HLA in healthy donors. Amplification used 60 Vbeta primers and 13 Jbeta primers. Some clones are missing from TCRdb's copy, which holds only in-frame ones; the method was immunoSEQ multiplex PCR. This sample carries about 200,000 clones, roughly 80% of them seen once, and the ten largest clones take 1.5% to 2%. Sequencing input: PBMCs. All receptors come from a young woman in good health and CMV-seronegative.

The V call is TRBV19, the J call TRBJ2-7, with TRBD1 matching over 10 bases. Germline lookup yields CDR1 LNHDA and CDR2 SQIVND (reference sequence). The V and J ends lost 10 bases and 4 bases, in that order; junction bases with no gene match: 7. This CDR3 has 13 residues. The CDR3 DNA is TGTGCCACCGCGACAGGGGGCGGTTACGAGCAGTACTTC. This translates into CATATGGGYEQYF.

The chain's CDR3 is CASSYTGDHQPQHF. CDR3 in DNA: TGTGCCAGCAGTTATACAGGGGATCATCAGCCCCAGCATTTT. The chain is built from TRBV6-5 and TRBJ1-5; TRBD1 aligns across 7 bases. The CDR3 runs to 14 residues. Germline lookup yields CDR1 MNHEY and CDR2 SVGAGI. Germline trimming cut 3 bases from V and 5 bases from J; bases unmatched to any gene: 4.

V is TRBV28 and J is TRBJ1-5; a possible D gene is TRBD1 (6 bases). V was pared by 7 bases and J by 4 bases, with 11 bases between. There are 13 residues in the CDR3. CDR1 and CDR2 from the germline V gene are MDHEN and SYDVKM. The CDR3: CASKGRGNQPQHF. CDR3 DNA sequence: TGTGCCAGCAAGGGGAGGGGGAATCAGCCCCAGCATTTT.

The rearrangement links TRBV5-4 to TRBJ2-1; 10 bases match TRBD2. V lost 4 bases and J lost 12; bases outside the gene matches: 4. CDR1 is SGHNT, CDR2 YYREEE, per germline (reference sequence). The CDR3 has 12 amino acids. CDR3 sequence: CASSRTSGGQFF. The CDR3 DNA reads TGTGCCAGCAGCCGGACTAGCGGAGGGCAGTTCTTC.

V gene TRBV4-3 combines with J gene TRBJ2-1; unclear D gene. This CDR3 region has 14 residues. CDR1 and CDR2 (germline): LGHNA, YSLEER. The V gene lost 2 bases and the J gene lost 1 base, with 6 bases spanning the gap. The CDR3 DNA reads as TGCGCCAGCAGCCAATCAAATTCCTACAATGAGCAGTTCTTC. It encodes CASSQSNSYNEQFF.

The CDR3 DNA sequence: TGTGCCATCTCGGACAGGGCCCTCAATCAGCCCCAGCATTTT. Encoded protein: CAISDRALNQPQHF. V gene TRBV19 combines with J gene TRBJ1-5, with TRBD1 matching over 8 bases. The CDR3 is 14 residues long. Looked up from germline, CDR1 is LNHDA and CDR2 is SQIVND (reference sequence). V gave up 10 bases and J gave up 3 bases; unmatched junction bases: 8.

V is TRBV5-6 and J is TRBJ2-2; 7 bases map to TRBD1. The CDR3 consists of 14 residues. Germline CDR1 reads SGHDT; CDR2 reads YYEEEE. The junction had 5 bases not matched to a gene; V was cut back by 2 bases and J by 7 bases. CDR3: CASSFQTGDGELFF. CDR3 DNA sequence: TGTGCCAGCAGCTTTCAAACAGGGGACGGGGAGCTGTTTTTT.

The chain joins TRBV15 to TRBJ2-1; tentative D call: TRBD2 (6 bases). The CDR3 has 15 amino acids. The V and J ends lost 6 bases and 2 bases respectively, with 14 bases between them. Germline loops: CDR1 LNHNV, CDR2 YYDKDF (reference sequence). The CDR3 protein is CATRAGFETYNEQFF. As DNA, the CDR3 is TGTGCCACCAGGGCGGGGTTCGAAACCTACAATGAGCAGTTCTTC.

The V gene is TRBV11-3, the J gene TRBJ2-1, with 7 bases aligning to TRBD2. Germline CDR1 is SGHNT and CDR2 is YENEEA. The CDR3 loop spans 18 amino acids. The trim removed 1 base at V and 4 bases at J, leaving 13 bases unmatched. DNA of the CDR3: TGTGCCAGCAGCTTAGGGGGGGAGGGGACGGAAAATTACAATGAGCAGTTCTTC. This encodes CASSLGGEGTENYNEQFF. Full variable domain (rest looked up from reference TRBV11-3 and TRBJ2-1): EAGVVQSPRYKIIEKKQPVAFWCNPISGHNTLYWYLQNLGQGPELLIRYENEEAVDDSQLPKDRFSAERLKGVDSTLKIQPAELGDSAVYLCASSLGGEGTENYNEQFFGPGTRLTVL.

The V gene is TRBV27, the J gene TRBJ2-3; 8 positions agree with TRBD2. V trimming: 4 bases; J trimming: 3 bases; junction bases outside the gene matches: 6. The germline CDR1 and CDR2 sequences are MNHEY and SMNVEV (reference sequence). This CDR3 has 15 residues. CDR3 sequence (DNA): TGTGCCAGCAGTTGGGCAGCGGGAGCAACAGATACGCAGTATTTT. Translated: CASSWAAGATDTQYF.

This rearrangement joins TRBV5-4 to TRBJ1-2; D gene uncertain. Trimming took off 1 base at V and 3 bases at J, with 7 bases between the two ends. Germline lookup yields CDR1 SGHNT and CDR2 YYREEE (reference sequence). The CDR3 contains 13 residues. The CDR3 is CASSLNVDYGYTF. The CDR3 DNA follows: TGTGCCAGCAGCTTGAACGTAGACTATGGCTACACCTTC.

To note about this clone: Other DNA sequences in this sample translate to the same CDR3. The chain has TRBV19 and TRBJ2-7, with D possibly matching TRBD1 (6 bases). The germline CDR1 and CDR2 sequences are LNHDA and SQIVND (reference sequence). V gave up 4 bases and J gave up 1 base, with 8 bases separating them. The CDR3 spans 13 residues. The chain's CDR3 is CASSNRVSYEQYF. The CDR3 nucleotides are TGTGCCAGTAGTAACAGGGTTTCCTACGAGCAGTACTTC.

The chain couples TRBV5-8 to TRBJ2-2, with 8 bases fitting TRBD1. With 2 bases clipped from V and 5 bases from J, the junction kept 8 bases outside the gene matches. Germline-derived CDR1 and CDR2 are SGHTS and YDEGEE. CDR3 size: 16 residues. The CDR3 spells CASSFRQGRATGELFF. CDR3 in DNA: TGTGCCAGCAGCTTTCGACAGGGGCGTGCTACCGGGGAGCTGTTTTTT.

The chain couples TRBV6-5 to TRBJ2-1; D might be TRBD1 (5 bases). The V gene's germline CDR1 is MNHEY and CDR2 SVGAGI. V was shortened by 3 bases and J by 2 bases, with 8 bases between the two germline ends. The CDR3 consists of 14 residues. The CDR3: CASSYMDTYNEQFF. The CDR3 nucleotides are TGTGCCAGCAGTTATATGGACACCTACAATGAGCAGTTCTTC.

This clone has more than one count but fewer than ten. This chain connects TRBV9 to TRBJ2-7; 11 nucleotides line up with TRBD2. The CDR3 is 17 residues long. J gave up 7 bases and V 2 bases, and 14 bases lay outside the gene matches. Germline V lookup: CDR1 SGDLS, CDR2 YYNGEE. CDR3 DNA: TGTGCCAGCAGCGTTGGAGGGGATAGCGGGAGGGCCCGGGAGCAGTACTTC. Its translation is CASSVGGDSGRAREQYF.

This chain joins TRBV29-1 and TRBJ2-7; D might be TRBD2 (5 bases). V was pared by 6 bases and J by 1 base, with 10 bases between. Germline CDR1 SQVTM, CDR2 ANQGSEA. The CDR3 extends over 12 amino acids. The CDR3 DNA sequence: TGCAGCGTCGGGAAAGTGTCCTACGAGCAGTACTTC. Translated, it gives CSVGKVSYEQYF.

This clone was observed a single time. A read error may produce the germline difference seen at one junction end. The chain has TRBV5-6 and TRBJ2-2; TRBD2 agrees at 8 bases. Germline V CDR1 and CDR2: SGHDT, YYEEEE. The CDR3 is 15 amino acids. In nucleotides, the CDR3 is TGTGCCAGCAACACCAGACTAGCGAACAGCGGGGAGCTGTTTTTT. This codes for CASNTRLANSGELFF.

This chain links TRBV6-5 with TRBJ1-1, with a possible D match to TRBD1 (6 bases). Trimming took 6 bases from V and 3 from J, leaving 11 bases between them. The germline CDR1 and CDR2 sequences are MNHEY and SVGAGI. The CDR3 length is 13 residues. CDR3 residues: CASSPRGHTEAFF. In DNA form, the CDR3 reads TGTGCCAGCAGCCCCAGGGGCCACACTGAAGCTTTCTTT.

This clone was observed at least ten times. This chain links TRBV6-1 with TRBJ2-3; the match to TRBD2 covers 9 bases. The CDR3 runs to 16 residues. Germline CDR1 reads MNHNS; CDR2 reads SASEGT. J lost 1 base, V lost 3 bases, and 5 bases had no gene match. CDR3 residues: CASSEWTSARTDTQYF. The CDR3 nucleotides are TGTGCCAGCAGTGAGTGGACTAGCGCACGCACAGATACGCAGTATTTT.

The V and J genes are TRBV5-5 and TRBJ2-3; 10 bases align to TRBD2. Germline CDR1 and CDR2: SGHKS and YYEKEE (reference sequence). This CDR3 has 16 residues. V lost 4 bases to trimming and J lost 1 base; unmatched junction nucleotides: 6. The CDR3 coding sequence is TGTGCCAGCAGCAGCACTAGCGGGAAGGGCACAGATACGCAGTATTTT. Its translation is CASSSTSGKGTDTQYF.

The chain has TRBV7-7 and TRBJ2-5; 10 positions agree with TRBD1. Trimming at V came to 5 bases and at J to 4 bases, leaving 4 bases not matched to a gene. Germline V gene lookup returns CDR1 SSHAT and CDR2 FNYEAQ (reference sequence). The CDR3 has 14 amino acids. CDR3 sequence: CASSLTGGAETQYF. DNA of the CDR3: TGTGCCAGCAGCCTGACAGGGGGCGCAGAGACCCAGTACTTC.

The chain uses TRBV30 and TRBJ1-2, with D tentatively TRBD1 (5 bases). This CDR3 contains 13 residues. Germline V gene data show CDR1 as GTSNPN and CDR2 as SVGIG (reference sequence). V was shortened by 0 bases and J by 8 bases, with 13 bases between the two germline ends. The CDR3 DNA sequence: TGTGCCTGGAGTGTAGGAGGGGTGCGGGGCTACACCTTC. This translates into CAWSVGGVRGYTF.

This chain joins TRBV7-2 and TRBJ2-5; 9 nucleotides agree with TRBD1. The germline gives CDR1 SGHTA, CDR2 FQGNSA. This CDR3 has 16 amino acids. V shed 8 bases and J 5 bases; nucleotides not matched to a gene: 15. The CDR3 coding sequence is TGTGCCAGCGGACCCCAAGGACAGGGGCGCTGGGAGACCCAGTACTTC. As protein: CASGPQGQGRWETQYF.

This rearrangement joins TRBV30 to TRBJ1-2; 7 bases align to TRBD1. The CDR3 extends over 14 amino acids. Germline CDR1 and CDR2: GTSNPN and SVGIG (reference sequence). The J segment lost 4 bases and the V segment lost 2 bases, leaving 7 bases of the junction unmatched. CDR3 DNA sequence: TGTGCCTGGAGTACGACAGGGTGGGGCTATGGCTACACCTTC. Translating gives CAWSTTGWGYGYTF.

V usage is TRBV18 and J usage is TRBJ1-1, with TRBD1 matching over 7 bases. CDR3 size: 15 residues. Unmatched junction bases numbered 6, after V lost 3 bases and J lost 2 bases. Looked up from germline, CDR1 is KGHSH and CDR2 is LQKENI. The CDR3 sequence is CASSPPGTENTEAFF. In DNA, the CDR3 is TGTGCCAGCTCACCGCCCGGGACAGAAAACACTGAAGCTTTCTTT.

This clone came up once. The rearrangement joins TRBV11-3 to TRBJ2-1, with a weak D call TRBD2 (7 bases). V was shortened by 3 bases and J by 2 bases, with 14 bases between the two germline ends. The CDR3 runs to 16 residues. From germline, CDR1 is SGHNT and CDR2 YENEEA. The CDR3 region is CASSLGGRDTYNEQFF. The CDR3 bases are TGTGCCAGCAGCTTGGGTGGGAGGGACACCTACAATGAGCAGTTCTTC.

This clone was observed a single time. This chain links TRBV7-8 with TRBJ2-3, with a possible D match to TRBD2 (7 bases). Per germline, CDR1 SGHVS and CDR2 FQNEAQ. Deletions cut 5 bases from V and 6 bases from J, with 12 bases between. The CDR3 totals 13 residues. CDR3 in amino acids: CASSPRGGDTQYF. CDR3 in DNA: TGTGCCAGCAGCCCGAGGGGGGGCGATACGCAGTATTTT.

Only one count was recorded for this clone. The J gene is TRBJ2-7, the V gene TRBV9, with TRBD1 identical over 8 bases. Unmatched junction bases numbered 6, after V lost 3 bases and J lost 1 base. Looked up from germline, CDR1 is SGDLS and CDR2 is YYNGEE. This CDR3 comprises 15 residues. CDR3 bases: TGTGCCAGCAGCGGGGCCGGGACAGGATCCTACGAGCAGTACGTC. It codes for CASSGAGTGSYEQYV.

A few counts support this clone. The V gene is TRBV4-1, the J gene TRBJ2-2; 7 bases are shared with TRBD2. The J segment lost 1 base and the V segment lost 4 bases, leaving 6 bases of the junction unmatched. CDR3 size: 16 residues. Germline V gene sequence: CDR1 MGHRA, CDR2 YSYEKL. The CDR3 reads CASSPFGTMNTGELFF. The CDR3 region has the DNA TGCGCCAGCAGCCCCTTCGGGACTATGAACACCGGGGAGCTGTTTTTT.

This clone was seen a handful of times. The chain recombines TRBV7-8 with TRBJ1-1, with D unclear. The V gene's germline CDR1 is SGHVS and CDR2 FQNEAQ. The CDR3 contains 13 residues. V was pared by 6 bases and J by 0 bases, with 8 bases between. The CDR3 sequence is CASRTGMNTEAFF. CDR3 bases: TGTGCCAGCAGAACGGGAATGAACACTGAAGCTTTCTTT.

The gene calls are TRBV11-2 and TRBJ1-2; D is ambiguous. This CDR3 is 13 amino acids long. CDR1 and CDR2 (germline): SGHAT, FQNNGV. V gave up 1 base and J gave up 8 bases, with 11 bases separating them. The DNA of the CDR3 is TGTGCCAGCAGCTTAGCCCCCGAGTGGGGCTACACCTTC. Its translation: CASSLAPEWGYTF.

This clone came up a few times. The rearrangement links TRBV4-2 to TRBJ1-1; no clear D. This CDR3 contains 15 residues. Trimming cost V 0 bases and J 0 bases, with 8 bases left between them. Germline V CDR1 and CDR2: LGHNA, YNFKEQ. The CDR3 DNA reads as TGTGCCAGCAGCCAAGATGTTGGCATGAACACTGAAGCTTTCTTT. It encodes CASSQDVGMNTEAFF.